One and the same sample provided the 17 T cell receptor beta chains below, sequenced in a study of T cells after yellow fever vaccination. Via MiXCR, TCRdb re-called the 5' RACE reads, giving one row per CDR3 protein. This sample has 550,000 or so distinct CDR3 sequences; roughly a fifth occur once, and the top ten carry around an eighth. The material sequenced was PBMCs, taken 15 days after the yellow fever booster vaccination. The receptors were gathered from a young man who received the YFV17D yellow fever vaccine.

The gene calls are TRBV7-8 and TRBJ2-7, with TRBD1 matching 9 bases. The V gene's germline CDR1 is SGHVS and CDR2 FQNEAQ. The CDR3 sequence is 13 residues long. The J segment lost 5 bases and the V segment lost 5 bases, leaving 4 bases of the junction unmatched. CDR3: CASSGQGKDEQYF. CDR3 coding DNA: TGTGCCAGCAGCGGACAGGGGAAGGACGAGCAGTACTTC.

The rearrangement joins TRBV28 to TRBJ2-6; D may be TRBD1 (6 bases). CDR1 is MDHEN and CDR2 is SYDVKM in the germline V gene. The CDR3 has 15 amino acids. V lost 7 bases and J 1 base, leaving 11 bases between the germline ends. CDR3 amino acids: CASNRAYSGANVLTF. CDR3 nucleotide sequence: TGTGCCAGCAACAGGGCATATTCTGGGGCCAACGTCCTGACTTTC.

Here the CDR3 DNA reads TGTGCCAGCAGCTTAGCCGGGCGGGAAAAACTGTTTTTT. As protein: CASSLAGREKLFF. The V and J genes are TRBV7-2 and TRBJ1-4, with D hard to call. V lost 0 bases, J lost 8 bases, and 7 bases lay in between. Germline CDR1 SGHTA, CDR2 FQGNSA. The CDR3 loop spans 13 amino acids.

This clonotype was found a few times. The J gene is TRBJ1-2, the V gene TRBV20-1; no reliable D call. Germline CDR1 is DFQATT and CDR2 is SNEGSKA (reference sequence). The CDR3 is made up of 12 amino acids. V lost 6 bases, J lost 8 bases, and 16 bases lay in between. The CDR3, as DNA: TGCAGTGCCCAAAGGGAGGGTATGGGCTACACCTTC. It yields the protein CSAQREGMGYTF.

This clonotype was observed many times. V and J are TRBV5-5 and TRBJ2-2, with D hard to call. V was cut by 0 bases and J by 2 bases, with 8 bases left in between. This CDR3 has 15 residues. Germline V lookup: CDR1 SGHKS, CDR2 YYEKEE (reference sequence). CDR3 loop: CASSLGSVNTGELFF. Here the CDR3 DNA reads TGTGCCAGCAGCTTGGGGTCGGTCAACACCGGGGAGCTGTTTTTT.

In this sample, this clonotype turned up a few times. At one of its ends the junction is not consistent with the germline gene, which may arise from a read error. The CDR3 coding sequence is TGCAGCGTTGAAGAGACAGGTGGGAGCTTC. This codes for CSVEETGGSF. This rearrangement joins TRBV29-1 to TRBJ1-2; a possible D gene is TRBD1 (6 bases). Germline loops: CDR1 SQVTM, CDR2 ANQGSEA. The CDR3 covers 10 residues.

The sample holds a few counts of this clonotype. CDR3 loop: CASTPTYLRQPQHF. The CDR3 coding sequence is TGTGCCAGCACACCGACATACCTCAGGCAGCCCCAGCATTTT. The chain carries TRBV7-2 and TRBJ1-5; D unresolved. Germline V gene sequence: CDR1 SGHTA, CDR2 FQGNSA. This CDR3 spans 14 amino acids. V lost 7 bases and J 7 bases, leaving 17 bases between the germline ends.

The chain joins TRBV3-1 to TRBJ1-6; D is perhaps TRBD1 (6 bases). V was clipped by 2 bases and J by 6 bases, with 17 bases between them. The CDR3 covers 17 residues. Germline V gene lookup returns CDR1 LGHDT and CDR2 YNNKEL (reference sequence). The CDR3 reads CASSQMQPGARNSPLHF. CDR3 coding DNA: TGTGCCAGCAGCCAAATGCAACCAGGGGCCCGTAATTCACCCCTCCACTTT.

This chain uses TRBV5-4 with TRBJ2-7; possible D gene TRBD1, 6 bases. CDR1 is SGHNT and CDR2 is YYREEE in the germline V gene (reference sequence). The CDR3 covers 13 residues. Deletions cut 4 bases from V and 1 base from J, with 9 bases between. For the CDR3, the DNA is TGTGCCAGCAGCGCCGGACAGTCCTACGAGCAGTACTTC. The encoded protein is CASSAGQSYEQYF.

This clonotype was counted only a few times. This chain links TRBV7-2 with TRBJ2-7; D could derive from TRBD1 or TRBD2 (6 bases each). The CDR3 sequence is 17 residues long. Germline V gene data show CDR1 as SGHTA and CDR2 as FQGNSA. Deletions cut 2 bases from V and 0 bases from J, with 17 bases between. The CDR3 is CASSLTRGGLDSYEQYF. Written as DNA, the CDR3 is TGTGCCAGCAGCTTAACTCGAGGGGGACTTGACTCCTACGAGCAGTACTTC.

Ten or more counts support this clonotype. J is TRBJ2-7 and V is TRBV7-2, with 10 bases identical to TRBD1. The CDR3 is 15 amino acids. The V gene end was trimmed by 4 bases and the J gene end by 5 bases; junction bases not matched to a gene: 8. CDR1 is SGHTA and CDR2 is FQGNSA in the germline V gene. The CDR3 region is CASSSRTGGRDEQYF. The DNA for the CDR3 is TGTGCCAGCAGCTCCCGGACAGGGGGTAGGGACGAGCAGTACTTC. Looking up the rest from reference TRBV7-2 and TRBJ2-7 gives the full variable domain: GAGVSQSPSNKVTEKGKDVELRCDPISGHTALYWYRQSLGQGLEFLIYFQGNSAPDKSGLPSDRFSAERTGGSVSTLTIQRTQQEDSAVYLCASSSRTGGRDEQYFGPGTRLTVT.

This clonotype occurred a few times. The chain is built from TRBV20-1 and TRBJ2-3; TRBD2 matches 7 bases. The CDR3 totals 13 residues. V lost 5 bases to trimming and J lost 4 bases; unmatched junction nucleotides: 6. Germline values: CDR1 DFQATT, CDR2 SNEGSKA (reference sequence). The CDR3 DNA reads as TGCAGTGCTGTCACTAGCGACTCAGATACGCAGTATTTT. Its protein is CSAVTSDSDTQYF.

This clonotype was detected only a few times. The rearrangement joins TRBV5-1 to TRBJ2-1; 12 bases agree with TRBD2. V lost 3 bases, J lost 6 bases, and 7 bases stayed unmatched. Germline V gene data show CDR1 as SGHRS and CDR2 as YFSETQ. The CDR3 is made up of 16 amino acids. CDR3 loop: CASSYTRTSGVNEQFF. The CDR3 nucleotides read TGCGCCAGCAGCTACACAAGGACTAGCGGGGTCAATGAGCAGTTCTTC.

The chain couples TRBV11-2 to TRBJ2-5, with D perhaps matching TRBD2 (6 bases). The V end lost 6 bases, the J end lost 5 bases, and 16 bases lay between the germline ends. The length of the CDR3 is 14 residues. CDR1 SGHAT and CDR2 FQNNGV come from the germline V gene. This CDR3 is CASSQAWGVETQYF. DNA of the CDR3: TGTGCCAGCAGTCAGGCATGGGGGGTCGAGACCCAGTACTTC.

The rearrangement links TRBV5-5 to TRBJ2-1; D perhaps matches TRBD2 (5 bases). Germline V CDR1 and CDR2: SGHKS, YYEKEE (reference sequence). CDR3 length: 13 residues. V was trimmed by 4 bases and J by 7 bases, leaving 12 bases between them. This CDR3 reads CASSQTSANEQFF. The CDR3 bases are TGTGCCAGCAGCCAAACTAGTGCAAATGAGCAGTTCTTC.

This clonotype was counted between two and nine times. The chain uses TRBV29-1 and TRBJ2-3, with D possibly being TRBD2 (6 bases). The CDR3 sequence is 13 residues long. CDR1 and CDR2 from the germline V gene are SQVTM and ANQGSEA. Between the trimmed V and J ends, which lost 4 bases and 8 bases, there was a span of 16 bases. CDR3 amino acids: CSVGLTLGGTQYF. The CDR3 coding sequence is TGCAGCGTTGGCCTTACTTTGGGGGGTACGCAGTATTTT.

This clonotype was counted a few times. This chain uses TRBV21-1 with TRBJ1-2; TRBD1, the table's D call, lacks a check against the DNA. TRBV21-1 is a pseudogene locus. This CDR3 contains 17 residues. CDR3 loop: CASSKGREPTTDYGYTF. In DNA form, the CDR3 reads TGTGCCAGCAGCAAAGGACGGGAACCCACAACCGACTATGGCTACACCTTC.